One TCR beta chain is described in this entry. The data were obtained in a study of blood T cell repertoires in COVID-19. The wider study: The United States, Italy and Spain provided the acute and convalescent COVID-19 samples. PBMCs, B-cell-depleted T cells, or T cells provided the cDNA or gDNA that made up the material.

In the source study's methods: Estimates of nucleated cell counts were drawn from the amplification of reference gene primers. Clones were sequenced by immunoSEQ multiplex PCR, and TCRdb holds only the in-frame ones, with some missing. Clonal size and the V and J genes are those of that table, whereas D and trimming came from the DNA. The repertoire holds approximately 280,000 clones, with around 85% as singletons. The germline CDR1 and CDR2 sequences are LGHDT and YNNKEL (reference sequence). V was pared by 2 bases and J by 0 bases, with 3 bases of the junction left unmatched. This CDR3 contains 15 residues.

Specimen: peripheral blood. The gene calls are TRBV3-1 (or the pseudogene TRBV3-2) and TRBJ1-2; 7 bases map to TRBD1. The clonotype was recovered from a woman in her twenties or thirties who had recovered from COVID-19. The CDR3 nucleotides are TGTGCCAGCAGCCAAAGGACAGGCGCTAACTATGGCTACACCTTC. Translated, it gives CASSQRTGANYGYTF.